This is a list of T cell receptor beta chains from one sample in a study of T cell changes during pregnancy in multiple sclerosis. Method: immunoSEQ multiplex PCR; TCRdb's copy keeps in-frame clones and lacks some. The sample carries about 60,000 clones, roughly 96% recorded once. Sequencing used CD8+ T cells from peripheral blood mononuclear cells, obtained after pregnancy. The receptor source for this set is a female donor with multiple sclerosis, enrolled in a pregnancy study. CDR3s include the opening cysteine and the closing phenylalanine or tryptophan. The D gene is left open where the match is weak. For some rows the clone size is stated as once, few or many, or as a class when expanded; others skip it.

>TRBD1|TRBJ1-5|TRBV2|NA
CASSGRDRGYSNQPQHF
TGTGCCAGCAGTGGTAGGGACAGAGGATATAGCAATCAGCCCCAGCATTTT
>NA|TRBJ1-3|TRBV21-1|NA
CASSNYRDRASGSGNTIYF
TGTGCCAGCAGCAATTACCGGGACAGGGCCTCCGGGTCTGGAAACACCATATATTTT
>TRBD2|TRBJ2-5|TRBV28|NA
CASSFGREVGETQYF
TGTGCCAGCAGTTTTGGGCGGGAGGTAGGCGAGACCCAGTACTTC
>TRBD2|TRBJ2-1|TRBV27|NA
CASSLLAGVNEQFF
TGTGCCAGCAGTTTATTAGCGGGAGTGAATGAGCAGTTCTTC
>NA|TRBJ2-1|TRBV5-1|NA
CASSLRSGSSYNEQFF
TGCGCCAGCAGCTTGAGGTCGGGGAGCTCCTACAATGAGCAGTTCTTC
>NA|TRBJ2-7|TRBV7-9|NA
CASSPPSSLGEQYF
TGTGCCAGCAGCCCCCCAAGCTCCCTTGGCGAGCAGTACTTC
>TRBD1|TRBJ1-5|TRBV4-1|few
CASSRFDRADQPQHF
TGCGCCAGCAGCCGGTTCGACAGGGCAGATCAGCCCCAGCATTTT
>NA|TRBJ1-2|TRBV2|NA
CASDTREGINGYTF
TGTGCCAGTGACACGAGGGAGGGGATTAATGGCTACACCTTC
>TRBD1|TRBJ1-5|TRBV7-9|NA
CASSSGVKGTANQPQHF
TGTGCCAGCAGCTCGGGAGTAAAAGGGACAGCAAATCAGCCCCAGCATTTT
>NA|TRBJ1-4|TRBV9|NA
CASSVEGTKNEKLFF
TGTGCCAGCAGCGTAGAGGGGACAAAGAATGAAAAACTGTTTTTT
>NA|TRBJ2-7|TRBV28|NA
CASSLPGRGYVYEQYF
TGTGCCAGCAGTTTACCCGGCAGGGGTTATGTCTACGAGCAGTACTTC
>NA|TRBJ2-7|TRBV19|NA
CASTPGAVSEQYF
TGTGCCAGTACCCCAGGGGCGGTCTCGGAGCAGTACTTC
>TRBD1|TRBJ1-5|TRBV6-1|NA
CASSKSGTGDQPQHF
TGTGCCAGCAGTAAATCCGGGACAGGGGATCAGCCCCAGCATTTT
>NA|TRBJ2-7|TRBV5-1|NA
CASSFTGYEQYF
TGCGCCAGCAGCTTTACGGGCTACGAGCAGTACTTC
>TRBD2|TRBJ2-7|TRBV5-8|NA
CASSSLIAGGAYEQYF
TGTGCCAGCAGCTCACTCATAGCGGGAGGAGCCTACGAGCAGTACTTC
>TRBD1|TRBJ2-7|TRBV7-8|NA
CASSPGDSYEQYF
TGTGCCAGCAGCCCCGGGGACAGCTACGAGCAGTACTTC
>NA|TRBJ1-1|TRBV9|once
CASSVAGWTEAFF
TGTGCCAGCAGCGTAGCAGGGTGGACTGAAGCTTTCTTT
>TRBD2|TRBJ2-2|TRBV4-3|NA
CASSQGVSGSTAGELFF
TGCGCCAGCAGCCAGGGCGTTAGCGGGAGTACGGCCGGGGAGCTGTTTTTT
>TRBD1|TRBJ1-5|TRBV19|once
CASSNHDRGINQPQHF
TGTGCCAGTAGTAACCACGACAGGGGGATCAATCAGCCCCAGCATTTT
>TRBD2|TRBJ2-7|TRBV7-6|NA
CASSRQGLAGEQYF
TGTGCCAGCAGCCGCCAAGGACTAGCGGGGGAGCAGTACTTC
>TRBD1|TRBJ1-4|TRBV6-1|NA
CASSEWGQVRGPATNEKLFF
TGTGCCAGCAGTGAATGGGGACAGGTTCGGGGGCCCGCAACTAATGAAAAACTGTTTTTT
>NA|TRBJ2-1|TRBV6-5|NA
CASSYSSATSYNEQFF
TGTGCCAGCAGTTACTCGAGCGCCACCTCCTACAATGAGCAGTTCTTC
>NA|TRBJ2-1|TRBV6-4|NA
CASSRTVFNEQFF
TGTGCCAGCAGTAGGACAGTTTTCAATGAGCAGTTCTTC
>TRBD2|TRBJ2-4|TRBV7-9|NA
CASSKREGPVNIQYF
TGTGCCAGCAGTAAGCGGGAGGGCCCGGTAAACATTCAGTACTTC
>NA|TRBJ2-3|TRBV6-5|NA
CASRHTDTQYF
TGTGCCAGCAGACACACAGATACGCAGTATTTT
>TRBD1|TRBJ1-1|TRBV7-9|once
CASSLGQGSAFF
TGTGCCAGCAGCTTAGGACAGGGTAGTGCTTTCTTT
>TRBD1|TRBJ1-2|TRBV5-1|NA
CASSLAEQGQAGYTF
TGCGCCAGCAGCTTGGCCGAACAGGGACAGGCTGGCTACACCTTC
>NA|TRBJ2-7|TRBV5-1|NA
CASSEAYEQYF
TGCGCCAGCAGCGAGGCCTACGAGCAGTACTTC
>NA|TRBJ2-7|TRBV7-9|once
CASSFTVGTGEQYF
TGTGCCAGCAGCTTTACAGTAGGCACCGGCGAGCAGTACTTC
>TRBD1|TRBJ2-7|TRBV10-3|NA
CAISDTGVSSYEQYF
TGTGCCATCAGTGATACAGGGGTTAGCTCCTACGAGCAGTACTTC
>NA|TRBJ2-1|TRBV7-2|NA
CASSLLGGEQFF
TGTGCCAGCAGCCTACTGGGGGGTGAGCAGTTCTTC
>NA|TRBJ2-7|TRBV7-9|NA
CASSFLSGEQYF
TGTGCCAGCAGCTTCTTATCGGGCGAGCAGTACTTC
>NA|TRBJ1-1|TRBV7-9|NA
CASSLALAAEAFF
TGTGCCAGCAGCTTAGCGTTGGCAGCTGAAGCTTTCTTT
>TRBD2|TRBJ2-3|TRBV25-1|NA
CASRAGGGRTDTQYF
TGTGCCAGCAGAGCGGGAGGAGGCAGAACAGATACGCAGTATTTT
>TRBD2|TRBJ2-2|TRBV9|once
CASSTSGAGELFF
TGTGCCAGCAGCACTAGCGGGGCGGGGGAGCTGTTTTTT
>NA|TRBJ2-3|TRBV4-1|NA
CASSLERQGADTQYF
TGCGCCAGCAGCCTCGAGAGGCAGGGCGCAGATACGCAGTATTTT
>NA|TRBJ1-1|TRBV7-9|NA
CASSLVLQGGTEAFF
TGTGCCAGCAGCTTAGTCTTACAGGGCGGGACTGAAGCTTTCTTT
>TRBD1|TRBJ2-1|TRBV27|NA
CASRGFQGAGEQFF
TGTGCCAGCAGAGGATTTCAGGGGGCGGGTGAGCAGTTCTTC
>NA|TRBJ1-5|TRBV27|NA
CASSPSNQPQHF
TGTGCCAGCAGTCCAAGCAATCAGCCCCAGCATTTT
>NA|TRBJ2-1|TRBV28|NA
CASSSYNEQFF
TGTGCCAGCAGTTCGTACAATGAGCAGTTCTTC
>NA|TRBJ2-7|TRBV7-6|NA
CATSVGTEAYEQYF
TGTGCCACCTCAGTCGGTACGGAGGCGTACGAGCAGTACTTC
>NA|TRBJ2-3|TRBV7-9|NA
CASSLILRPADTQYF
TGTGCCAGCAGCTTAATCCTACGCCCGGCAGATACGCAGTATTTT